This is a list of T cell receptor beta chains from one sample in a study of breast tumors, draining lymph nodes, adjacent tissues. TCRdb re-analysed the multiplex PCR reads in MiXCR, keeping a single row per CDR3 protein. The sample has tens of thousands of distinct CDR3 sequences; almost 70% are singletons. The sequencing sample was made of tumor-adjacent breast tissue. These receptors originate from a female donor with breast cancer. Some clones in this sample may be carry-over from other donors' samples. The CDR3 runs from the conserved cysteine through the conserved F or W. The order of the fields is V gene, D gene, clone size, J gene, CDR3 protein, CDR3 DNA. D genes are given only for firm matches. Rows give clone size only sometimes, using once, few, many, or a class for an expanded clone.

v_call: TRBV20-1; d_call: .; clone_size: once; j_call: TRBJ2-7; cdr3_aa: CSARDWSSYEQYF; cdr3_nt: TGCAGTGCTAGAGACTGGAGCTCCTACGAGCAGTACTTC
v_call: TRBV28; d_call: .; clone_size: .; j_call: TRBJ2-3; cdr3_aa: CASSPRGARGDTQYF; cdr3_nt: TGTGCCAGCAGCCCGAGGGGGGCCCGGGGAGATACGCAGTATTTT
v_call: TRBV29-1; d_call: .; clone_size: medium-sized; j_call: TRBJ2-6; cdr3_aa: CSVQDGANVLTF; cdr3_nt: TGCAGCGTACAAGATGGGGCCAACGTCCTGACTTTC
v_call: TRBV20-1; d_call: .; clone_size: once; j_call: TRBJ2-3; cdr3_aa: CSAMRGADTQYF; cdr3_nt: TGCAGTGCTATGCGGGGTGCAGATACGCAGTATTTT
v_call: TRBV2; d_call: .; clone_size: medium-sized; j_call: TRBJ2-7; cdr3_aa: CASRQGDYEQYF; cdr3_nt: TGTGCCAGCAGGCAGGGCGACTACGAGCAGTACTTC
v_call: TRBV20-1; d_call: .; clone_size: medium-sized; j_call: TRBJ1-3; cdr3_aa: CSAGVGVNTIYF; cdr3_nt: TGCAGTGCTGGGGTTGGGGTGAACACCATATATTTT
v_call: TRBV24-1; d_call: .; clone_size: .; j_call: TRBJ2-3; cdr3_aa: CATSPSGTSTDTQYF; cdr3_nt: TGTGCCACCTCCCCGTCCGGAACTAGCACAGATACGCAGTATTTT
v_call: TRBV20-1; d_call: .; clone_size: few; j_call: TRBJ2-7; cdr3_aa: CSAGGGAGAYEQYF; cdr3_nt: TGCAGTGCTGGTGGGGGAGCAGGAGCCTACGAGCAGTACTTC
v_call: TRBV15; d_call: .; clone_size: .; j_call: TRBJ2-3; cdr3_aa: CATSTRRGGSTDTQYF; cdr3_nt: TGTGCCACCAGCACTAGAAGGGGGGGTAGCACAGATACGCAGTATTTT
v_call: TRBV19; d_call: TRBD1; clone_size: .; j_call: TRBJ2-5; cdr3_aa: CASSPQGQNQETQYF; cdr3_nt: TGTGCCAGTAGCCCTCAGGGACAGAACCAAGAGACCCAGTACTTC
v_call: TRBV5-1; d_call: TRBD2; clone_size: few; j_call: TRBJ2-3; cdr3_aa: CASSTLGTSGGGDTQYF; cdr3_nt: TGCGCCAGCAGCACCCTCGGGACTAGCGGTGGGGGAGATACGCAGTATTTT
v_call: TRBV30; d_call: .; clone_size: .; j_call: TRBJ2-3; cdr3_aa: CAWSPAPSGTQYF; cdr3_nt: TGTGCCTGGAGCCCGGCCCCGTCGGGTACGCAGTATTTT
v_call: TRBV6-4; d_call: .; clone_size: .; j_call: TRBJ2-2; cdr3_aa: CASSMSVPNTGELFF; cdr3_nt: TGTGCCAGCAGCATGAGTGTTCCGAACACCGGGGAGCTGTTTTTT
v_call: TRBV27; d_call: .; clone_size: once; j_call: TRBJ1-1; cdr3_aa: CASSFSGAGNTEAFF; cdr3_nt: TGTGCCAGCAGTTTTTCCGGGGCAGGGAACACTGAAGCTTTCTTT
v_call: TRBV2; d_call: .; clone_size: .; j_call: TRBJ2-3; cdr3_aa: CASSEGLRDTQYF; cdr3_nt: TGTGCCAGCAGTGAAGGCTTGAGGGATACGCAGTATTTT
v_call: TRBV20-1; d_call: TRBD2; clone_size: .; j_call: TRBJ2-1; cdr3_aa: CSAPPLAGGHNEQFF; cdr3_nt: TGCAGTGCGCCTCCACTAGCGGGAGGGCATAATGAGCAGTTCTTC
v_call: TRBV15; d_call: .; clone_size: few; j_call: TRBJ1-4; cdr3_aa: CATSRDFATNEKLFF; cdr3_nt: TGTGCCACCAGCAGAGATTTTGCAACTAATGAAAAACTGTTTTTT
v_call: TRBV6-1; d_call: .; clone_size: .; j_call: TRBJ1-2; cdr3_aa: CASSYETAYGYTF; cdr3_nt: TGTGCCAGCAGTTACGAGACAGCCTATGGCTACACCTTC
v_call: TRBV11-2; d_call: .; clone_size: .; j_call: TRBJ2-1; cdr3_aa: CASSKTRNEQFF; cdr3_nt: TGTGCCAGCAGCAAGACTAGGAATGAGCAGTTCTTC
v_call: TRBV4-2; d_call: .; clone_size: .; j_call: TRBJ2-7; cdr3_aa: CASSQGLGGSYEQYF; cdr3_nt: TGTGCCAGCAGCCAAGGGTTAGGGGGAAGCTACGAGCAGTACTTC
v_call: TRBV12-5; d_call: .; clone_size: .; j_call: TRBJ2-3; cdr3_aa: CASGTNIDTQYF; cdr3_nt: TGTGCTAGTGGTACTAACATAGATACGCAGTATTTT
v_call: TRBV20-1; d_call: TRBD2; clone_size: few; j_call: TRBJ2-7; cdr3_aa: CSARSLGGSYEQYF; cdr3_nt: TGCAGTGCTAGGTCTCTGGGGGGGTCCTACGAGCAGTACTTC
v_call: TRBV7-2; d_call: .; clone_size: .; j_call: TRBJ1-2; cdr3_aa: CASSPGAGTPSYGYTF; cdr3_nt: TGTGCCAGCAGCCCTGGAGCCGGGACGCCTAGCTATGGCTACACCTTC
v_call: TRBV20-1; d_call: TRBD2; clone_size: once; j_call: TRBJ2-1; cdr3_aa: CSAISGGSYNEQFF; cdr3_nt: TGCAGTGCTATTAGCGGGGGTTCCTACAATGAGCAGTTCTTC
v_call: TRBV11-1; d_call: .; clone_size: many; j_call: TRBJ2-1; cdr3_aa: CASSLAVGNEQFF; cdr3_nt: TGTGCCAGCAGCTTAGCGGTGGGCAATGAGCAGTTCTTC
v_call: TRBV14; d_call: .; clone_size: .; j_call: TRBJ1-2; cdr3_aa: CASSQVGIWGGYTF; cdr3_nt: TGTGCCAGCAGCCAAGTGGGGATTTGGGGTGGCTACACCTTC
v_call: TRBV11-2; d_call: TRBD1; clone_size: medium-sized; j_call: TRBJ2-5; cdr3_aa: CASSWDSRETQYF; cdr3_nt: TGTGCCAGCAGCTGGGACAGTAGGGAGACCCAGTACTTC
v_call: TRBV29-1; d_call: TRBD1; clone_size: few; j_call: TRBJ2-7; cdr3_aa: CSGGDRGREQYF; cdr3_nt: TGCAGCGGGGGGGACAGGGGGCGCGAGCAGTACTTC
v_call: TRBV6-1; d_call: .; clone_size: .; j_call: TRBJ2-3; cdr3_aa: CASSGTGQRGDTQYF; cdr3_nt: TGTGCCAGCAGTGGCACAGGCCAACGGGGAGATACGCAGTATTTT
v_call: TRBV4-1; d_call: TRBD1; clone_size: medium-sized; j_call: TRBJ1-2; cdr3_aa: CASSLQQGSDGYTF; cdr3_nt: TGCGCCAGCAGCCTCCAACAGGGGTCGGATGGCTACACCTTC
v_call: TRBV6-6; d_call: .; clone_size: .; j_call: TRBJ2-7; cdr3_aa: CASSLLLEQYF; cdr3_nt: TGTGCCAGCAGTTTACTACTCGAGCAGTACTTC
v_call: TRBV12-3/TRBV12-4; d_call: .; clone_size: .; j_call: TRBJ2-5; cdr3_aa: CASSLGGSGVETQYF; cdr3_nt: TGTGCCAGCAGTTTAGGAGGGAGTGGAGTAGAGACCCAGTACTTC
v_call: TRBV28; d_call: TRBD1; clone_size: many; j_call: TRBJ2-2; cdr3_aa: CASSSGTGGTGELFF; cdr3_nt: TGTGCCAGCAGTTCCGGGACAGGGGGCACCGGGGAGCTGTTTTTT
v_call: TRBV20-1; d_call: .; clone_size: .; j_call: TRBJ1-5; cdr3_aa: CSAREQYGSSQPQHF; cdr3_nt: TGCAGTGCTAGAGAACAGTACGGGAGCAGCCAGCCCCAGCATTTT
v_call: TRBV12-3/TRBV12-4; d_call: .; clone_size: .; j_call: TRBJ2-1; cdr3_aa: CASTLQGGDEQFF; cdr3_nt: TGTGCCAGTACCCTCCAAGGGGGAGACGAGCAGTTCTTC
v_call: TRBV19; d_call: TRBD1; clone_size: .; j_call: TRBJ1-2; cdr3_aa: CASKSRGRGYGYTF; cdr3_nt: TGTGCCAGTAAGTCGAGGGGGCGAGGCTATGGCTACACCTTC
v_call: TRBV20-1; d_call: TRBD2; clone_size: medium-sized; j_call: TRBJ2-3; cdr3_aa: CSARDRLAGDSDTQYF; cdr3_nt: TGCAGTGCTAGAGATCGGCTAGCGGGTGACTCAGATACGCAGTATTTT
v_call: TRBV28; d_call: .; clone_size: .; j_call: TRBJ1-2; cdr3_aa: CASSPLDRDIGRIGYTF; cdr3_nt: TGTGCCAGCAGCCCCCTCGACCGGGACATAGGAAGGATTGGCTACACCTTC
v_call: TRBV19; d_call: TRBD2; clone_size: many; j_call: TRBJ2-1; cdr3_aa: CASSRLAGRNSYNEQFF; cdr3_nt: TGTGCCAGTAGTCGACTAGCGGGACGGAACTCCTACAATGAGCAGTTCTTC
v_call: TRBV7-9; d_call: .; clone_size: .; j_call: TRBJ2-3; cdr3_aa: CASSEYTGGATDTQYF; cdr3_nt: TGTGCCAGCAGCGAATATACAGGGGGGGCAACAGATACGCAGTATTTT
v_call: TRBV20-1; d_call: TRBD2; clone_size: .; j_call: TRBJ2-7; cdr3_aa: CSALGGTSGSYEQYF; cdr3_nt: TGCAGTGCTCTCGGCGGGACTAGCGGTTCCTACGAGCAGTACTTC
v_call: TRBV24-1; d_call: TRBD1; clone_size: .; j_call: TRBJ1-5; cdr3_aa: CATSDPGTGSNQPQHF; cdr3_nt: TGTGCCACCAGTGATCCCGGGACAGGTAGCAATCAGCCCCAGCATTTT